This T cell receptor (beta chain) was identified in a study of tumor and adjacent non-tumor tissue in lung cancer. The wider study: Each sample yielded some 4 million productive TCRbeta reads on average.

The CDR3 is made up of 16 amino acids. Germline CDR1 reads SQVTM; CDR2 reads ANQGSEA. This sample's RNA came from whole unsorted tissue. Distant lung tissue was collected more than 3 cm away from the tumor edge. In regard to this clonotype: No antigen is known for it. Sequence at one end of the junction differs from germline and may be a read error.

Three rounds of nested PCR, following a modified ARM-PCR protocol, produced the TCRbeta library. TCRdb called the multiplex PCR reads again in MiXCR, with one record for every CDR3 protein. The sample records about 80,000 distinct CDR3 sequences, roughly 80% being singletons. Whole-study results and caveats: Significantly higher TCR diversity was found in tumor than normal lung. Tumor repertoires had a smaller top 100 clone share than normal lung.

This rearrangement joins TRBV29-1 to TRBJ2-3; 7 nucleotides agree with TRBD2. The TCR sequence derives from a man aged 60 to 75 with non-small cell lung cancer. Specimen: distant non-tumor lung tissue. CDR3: CSVEVRAATSTDTQYF. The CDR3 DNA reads TGCAGCGTTGAGGTCAGGGCGGCGACTAGCACAGATACACAGTATTTT.